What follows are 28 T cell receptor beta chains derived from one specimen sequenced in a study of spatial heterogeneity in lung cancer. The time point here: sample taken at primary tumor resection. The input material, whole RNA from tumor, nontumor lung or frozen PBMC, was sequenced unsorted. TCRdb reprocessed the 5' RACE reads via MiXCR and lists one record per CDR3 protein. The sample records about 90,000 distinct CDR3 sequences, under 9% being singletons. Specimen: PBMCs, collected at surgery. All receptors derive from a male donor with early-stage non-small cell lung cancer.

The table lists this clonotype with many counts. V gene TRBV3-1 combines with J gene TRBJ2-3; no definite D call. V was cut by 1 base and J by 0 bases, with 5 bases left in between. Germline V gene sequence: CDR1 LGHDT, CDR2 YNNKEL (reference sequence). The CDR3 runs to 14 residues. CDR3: CASSQGASTDTQYF. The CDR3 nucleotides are TGTGCCAGCAGCCAAGGGGCTAGCACAGATACGCAGTATTTT.

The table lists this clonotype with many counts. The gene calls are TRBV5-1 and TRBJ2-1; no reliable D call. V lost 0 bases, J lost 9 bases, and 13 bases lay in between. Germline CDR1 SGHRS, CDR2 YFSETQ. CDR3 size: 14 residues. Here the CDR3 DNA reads TGCGCCAGCAGCTTGGCCCCGGGCGCAGTTGAGCAGTTCTTC. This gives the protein CASSLAPGAVEQFF.

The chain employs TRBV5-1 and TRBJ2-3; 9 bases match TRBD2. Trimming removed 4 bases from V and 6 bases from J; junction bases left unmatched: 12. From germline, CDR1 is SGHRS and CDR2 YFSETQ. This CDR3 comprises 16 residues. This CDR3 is CASSPGTSKRGDTQYF. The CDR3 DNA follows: TGCGCCAGCAGCCCTGGGACTAGCAAAAGGGGGGATACGCAGTATTTT.

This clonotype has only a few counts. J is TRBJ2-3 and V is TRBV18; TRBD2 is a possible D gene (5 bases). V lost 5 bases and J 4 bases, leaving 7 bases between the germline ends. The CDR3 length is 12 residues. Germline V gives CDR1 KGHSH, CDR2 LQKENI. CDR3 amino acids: CASSELADTQYF. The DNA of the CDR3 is TGTGCCAGCTCAGAACTAGCAGATACGCAGTATTTT.

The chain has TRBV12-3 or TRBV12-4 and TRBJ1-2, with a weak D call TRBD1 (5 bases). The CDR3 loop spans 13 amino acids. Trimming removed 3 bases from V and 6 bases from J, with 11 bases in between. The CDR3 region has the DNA TGTGCCAGCAGTTTCTCTAGGGGAGATGGCTACACCTTC. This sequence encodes CASSFSRGDGYTF.

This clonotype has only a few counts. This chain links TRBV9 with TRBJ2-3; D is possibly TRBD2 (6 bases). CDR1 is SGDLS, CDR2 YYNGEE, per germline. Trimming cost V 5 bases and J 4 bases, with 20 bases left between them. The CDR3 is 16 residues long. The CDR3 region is CASSNLPGTRADTQYF. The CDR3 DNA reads TGTGCCAGCAGTAACCTGCCCGGGACTCGTGCAGATACGCAGTATTTT. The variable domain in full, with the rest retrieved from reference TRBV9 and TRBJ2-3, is DSGVTQTPKHLITATGQRVTLRCSPRSGDLSVYWYQQSLDQGLQFLIQYYNGEERAKGNILERFSAQQFPDLHSELNLSSLELGDSALYFCASSNLPGTRADTQYFGPGTRLTVL.

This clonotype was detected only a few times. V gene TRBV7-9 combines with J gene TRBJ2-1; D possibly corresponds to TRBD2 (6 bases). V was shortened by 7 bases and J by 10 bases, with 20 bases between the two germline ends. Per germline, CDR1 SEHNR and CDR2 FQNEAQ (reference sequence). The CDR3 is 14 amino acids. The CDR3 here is CASNPTGVSGEQFF. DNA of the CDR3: TGTGCCAGCAACCCTACGGGGGTATCGGGCGAGCAGTTCTTC.

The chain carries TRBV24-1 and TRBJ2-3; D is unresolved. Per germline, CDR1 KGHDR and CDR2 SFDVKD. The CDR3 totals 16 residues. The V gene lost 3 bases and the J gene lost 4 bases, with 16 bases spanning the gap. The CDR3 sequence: CATSDDKEQWADTQYF. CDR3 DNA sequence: TGTGCCACCAGTGATGACAAGGAGCAGTGGGCAGATACGCAGTATTTT.

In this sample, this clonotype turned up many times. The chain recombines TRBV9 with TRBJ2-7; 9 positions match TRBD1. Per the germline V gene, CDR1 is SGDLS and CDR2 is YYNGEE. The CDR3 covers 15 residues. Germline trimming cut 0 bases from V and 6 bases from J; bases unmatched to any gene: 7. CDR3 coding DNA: TGTGCCAGCAGCGTAGCCGGGACAGGGCTGAGCGAGCAGTACTTC. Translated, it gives CASSVAGTGLSEQYF.

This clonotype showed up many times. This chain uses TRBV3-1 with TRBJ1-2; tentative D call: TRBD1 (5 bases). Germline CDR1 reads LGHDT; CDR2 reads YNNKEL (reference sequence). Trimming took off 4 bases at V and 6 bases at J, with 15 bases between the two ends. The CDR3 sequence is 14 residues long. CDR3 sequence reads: CASSLTDSSHGYTF. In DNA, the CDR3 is TGTGCCAGCAGCCTTACCGACAGTTCACATGGCTACACCTTC.

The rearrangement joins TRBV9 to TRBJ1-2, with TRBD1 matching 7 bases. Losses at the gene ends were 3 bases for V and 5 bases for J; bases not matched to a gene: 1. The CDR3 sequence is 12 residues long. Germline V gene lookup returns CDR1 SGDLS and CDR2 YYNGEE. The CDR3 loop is CASSAGGYGYTF. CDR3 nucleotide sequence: TGTGCCAGCAGCGCAGGGGGGTATGGCTACACCTTC. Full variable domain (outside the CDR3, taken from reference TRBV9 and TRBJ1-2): DSGVTQTPKHLITATGQRVTLRCSPRSGDLSVYWYQQSLDQGLQFLIQYYNGEERAKGNILERFSAQQFPDLHSELNLSSLELGDSALYFCASSAGGYGYTFGSGTRLTVV.

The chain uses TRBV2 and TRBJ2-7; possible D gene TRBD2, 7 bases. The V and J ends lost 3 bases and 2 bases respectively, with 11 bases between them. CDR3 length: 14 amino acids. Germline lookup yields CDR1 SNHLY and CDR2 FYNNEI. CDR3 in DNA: TGTGCCAGCAGTGATGGGGGGGCAGCCTACGAGCAGTACTTC. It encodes CASSDGGAAYEQYF.

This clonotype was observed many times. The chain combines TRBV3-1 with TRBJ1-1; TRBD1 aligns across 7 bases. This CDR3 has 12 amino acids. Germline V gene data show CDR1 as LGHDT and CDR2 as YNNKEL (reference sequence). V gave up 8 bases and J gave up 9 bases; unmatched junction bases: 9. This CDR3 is CASGDRVGQAFF. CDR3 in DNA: TGTGCCAGCGGAGACAGGGTCGGGCAAGCTTTCTTT.

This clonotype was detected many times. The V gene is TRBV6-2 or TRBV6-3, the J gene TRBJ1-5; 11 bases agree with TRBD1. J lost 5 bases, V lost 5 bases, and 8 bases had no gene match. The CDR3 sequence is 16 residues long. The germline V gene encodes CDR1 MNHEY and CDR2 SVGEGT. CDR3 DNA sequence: TGTGCCAGCAGTCCCTTGGGACAGGGGGTTTATCAGCCCCAGCATTTT. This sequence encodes CASSPLGQGVYQPQHF.

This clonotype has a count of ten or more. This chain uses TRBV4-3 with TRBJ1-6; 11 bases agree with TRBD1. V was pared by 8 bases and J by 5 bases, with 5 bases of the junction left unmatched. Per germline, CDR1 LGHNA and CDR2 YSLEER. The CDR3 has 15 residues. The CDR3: CASGRGQGDNSPLHF. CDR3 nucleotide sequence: TGCGCCAGCGGACGGGGACAGGGGGATAATTCACCCCTCCACTTT.

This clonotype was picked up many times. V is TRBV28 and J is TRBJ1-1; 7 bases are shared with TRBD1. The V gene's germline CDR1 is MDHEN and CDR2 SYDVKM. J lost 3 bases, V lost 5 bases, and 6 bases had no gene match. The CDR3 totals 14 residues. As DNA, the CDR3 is TGTGCCAGCAGTGCCCCCAGGGGGTACACTGAAGCTTTCTTT. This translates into CASSAPRGYTEAFF.

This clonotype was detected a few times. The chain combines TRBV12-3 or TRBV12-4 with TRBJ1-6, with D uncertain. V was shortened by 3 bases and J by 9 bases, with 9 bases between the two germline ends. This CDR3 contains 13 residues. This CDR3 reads CASSLGHGSPLHF. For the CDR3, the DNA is TGTGCCAGCAGTTTGGGTCATGGTTCACCCCTCCACTTT.

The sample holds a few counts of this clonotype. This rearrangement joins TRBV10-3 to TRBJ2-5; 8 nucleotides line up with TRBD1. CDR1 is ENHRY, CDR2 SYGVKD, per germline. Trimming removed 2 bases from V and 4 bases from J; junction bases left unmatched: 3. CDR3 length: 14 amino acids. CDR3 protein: CAISEPTGVETQYF. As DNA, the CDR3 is TGTGCCATCAGTGAGCCGACAGGGGTAGAGACCCAGTACTTC.

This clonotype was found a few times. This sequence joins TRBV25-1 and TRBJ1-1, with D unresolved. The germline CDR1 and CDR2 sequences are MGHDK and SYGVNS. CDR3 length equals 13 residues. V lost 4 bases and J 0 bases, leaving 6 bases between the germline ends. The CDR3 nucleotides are TGTGCCAGCAGTGCACCGCTGAACACTGAAGCTTTCTTT. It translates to CASSAPLNTEAFF. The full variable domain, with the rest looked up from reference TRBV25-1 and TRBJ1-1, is EADIYQTPRYLVIGTGKKITLECSQTMGHDKMYWYQQDPGMELHLIHYSYGVNSTEKGDLSSESTVSRIRTEHFPLTLESARPSHTSQYLCASSAPLNTEAFFGQGTRLTVV.

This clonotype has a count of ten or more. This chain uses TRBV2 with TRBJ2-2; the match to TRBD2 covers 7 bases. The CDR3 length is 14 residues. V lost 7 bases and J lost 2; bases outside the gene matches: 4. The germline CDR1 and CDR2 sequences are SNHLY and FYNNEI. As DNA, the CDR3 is TGTGCCAGCACCACTAGCGTAAACACCGGGGAGCTGTTTTTT. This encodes CASTTSVNTGELFF.

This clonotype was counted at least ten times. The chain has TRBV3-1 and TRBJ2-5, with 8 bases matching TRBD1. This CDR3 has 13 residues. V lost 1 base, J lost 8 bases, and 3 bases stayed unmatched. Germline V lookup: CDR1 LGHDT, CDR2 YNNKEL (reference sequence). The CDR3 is CASSQAGQGTQYF. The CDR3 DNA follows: TGTGCCAGCAGCCAAGCTGGACAGGGAACCCAGTACTTC.

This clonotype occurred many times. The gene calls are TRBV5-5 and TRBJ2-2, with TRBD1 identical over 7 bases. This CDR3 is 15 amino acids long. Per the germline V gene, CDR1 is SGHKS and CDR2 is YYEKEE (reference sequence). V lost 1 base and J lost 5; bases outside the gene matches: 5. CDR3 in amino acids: CASSLRQGFTGELFF. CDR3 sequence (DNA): TGTGCCAGCAGCTTGCGACAGGGCTTTACCGGGGAGCTGTTTTTT.

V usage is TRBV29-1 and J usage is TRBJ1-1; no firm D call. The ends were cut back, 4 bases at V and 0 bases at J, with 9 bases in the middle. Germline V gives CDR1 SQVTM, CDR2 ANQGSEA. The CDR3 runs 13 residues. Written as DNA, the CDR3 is TGCAGCGTTGTTGGAAATTTGAACACTGAAGCTTTCTTT. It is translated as CSVVGNLNTEAFF.

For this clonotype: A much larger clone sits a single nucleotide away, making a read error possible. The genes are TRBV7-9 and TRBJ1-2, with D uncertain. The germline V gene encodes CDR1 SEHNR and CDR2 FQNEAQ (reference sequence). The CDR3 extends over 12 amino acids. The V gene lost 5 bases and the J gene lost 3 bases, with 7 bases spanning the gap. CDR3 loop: CASSQADYGYTF. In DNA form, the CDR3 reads TGTGCCAGCAGCCAGGCGGACTATGGCTACACCTTC.

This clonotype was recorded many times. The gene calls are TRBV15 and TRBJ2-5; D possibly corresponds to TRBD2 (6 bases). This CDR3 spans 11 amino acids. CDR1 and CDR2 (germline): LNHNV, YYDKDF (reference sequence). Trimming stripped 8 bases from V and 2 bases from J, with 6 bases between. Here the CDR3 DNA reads TGTGCCACCGGGAGGCAAGAGACCCAGTACTTC. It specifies CATGRQETQYF.

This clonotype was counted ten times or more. This CDR3 is CASSDGRAFADTQYF. The CDR3, as DNA: TGCGCCAGCAGCGACGGGAGGGCCTTCGCAGATACGCAGTATTTT. The V gene is TRBV5-1, the J gene TRBJ2-3; 8 bases are a match to TRBD2. This CDR3 has 15 amino acids. V was pared by 4 bases and J by 4 bases, with 8 bases of the junction left unmatched. Germline V lookup: CDR1 SGHRS, CDR2 YFSETQ.

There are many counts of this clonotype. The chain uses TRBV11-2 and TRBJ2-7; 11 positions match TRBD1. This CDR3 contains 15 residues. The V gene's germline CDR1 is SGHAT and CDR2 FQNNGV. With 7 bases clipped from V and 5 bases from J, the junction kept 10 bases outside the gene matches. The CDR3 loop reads CASISGTGGIDEQYF. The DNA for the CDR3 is TGTGCCAGCATCTCCGGGACAGGGGGTATCGACGAGCAGTACTTC.

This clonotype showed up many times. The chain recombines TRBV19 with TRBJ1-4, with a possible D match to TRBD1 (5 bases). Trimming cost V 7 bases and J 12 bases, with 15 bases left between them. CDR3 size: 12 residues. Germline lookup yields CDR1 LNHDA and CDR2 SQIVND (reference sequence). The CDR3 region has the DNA TGTGCCAGTACCCCAGGGAGTCGGCAACTGTTTTTT. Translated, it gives CASTPGSRQLFF.